These 16 T cell receptor beta chains came from one sample sequenced in a study of cytomegalovirus exposure and HLA in healthy donors. The PCR ran on 60 Vbeta and 13 Jbeta primers. TCRdb's copy holds only in-frame clones and misses some; the assay was immunoSEQ multiplex PCR. Found here are 100,000 to 150,000 clones, over 75% of them singletons; the top ten hold 3.7%. Sequences were obtained from PBMCs. The receptors were gathered from a human donor in good health.

The chain uses TRBV21-1 and TRBJ1-5. TRBV21-1 is flagged as a pseudogene. CDR3 size: 11 residues. This chain's CDR3 is CASSAHGPQHF. In DNA form, the CDR3 reads TGTGCCAGCAGCGCCCACGGGCCCCAGCATTTT.

This clone was seen only once. This chain links TRBV14 with TRBJ2-1; tentative D call: TRBD1 (6 bases). The germline gives CDR1 SGHDN, CDR2 FVKESK. V was shortened by 0 bases and J by 4 bases, with 19 bases between the two germline ends. The CDR3 consists of 18 residues. CDR3 sequence (DNA): TGTGCCAGCAGCCAAGATATTATTCTGGGGGCCTTATACAATGAGCAGTTCTTC. It yields the protein CASSQDIILGALYNEQFF.

On this clone: No conserved phenylalanine or tryptophan is present at the end of the CDR3, so a read error is the likely explanation. V is TRBV28 and J is TRBJ1-2, with 7 bases matching TRBD1. Germline lookup yields CDR1 MDHEN and CDR2 SYDVKM. This CDR3 is 15 amino acids long. J gave up 0 bases and V 4 bases, and 5 bases lay outside the gene matches. In DNA form, the CDR3 reads TGTGCCAGCAGTTCGGACAGGACTTCTAACTATGGCTACACCCTC. Translating gives CASSSDRTSNYGYTL.

The CDR3 DNA follows: TGTGCCAGCAGCTTAGGACTAGCGGGCTCCTACAATGAGCAGTTCTTC. It yields the protein CASSLGLAGSYNEQFF. The chain recombines TRBV11-1 with TRBJ2-1, with TRBD2 matching 10 bases. The V gene's germline CDR1 is SGHAT and CDR2 FQDESV (reference sequence). CDR3 length: 16 residues. Germline trimming cut 1 base from V and 0 bases from J; bases unmatched to any gene: 0.

The chain uses TRBV28 and TRBJ2-3; 7 bases agree with TRBD2. Germline lookup yields CDR1 MDHEN and CDR2 SYDVKM. This CDR3 has 15 amino acids. Trimming took 6 bases from V and 2 from J; bases not matched to a gene: 8. DNA of the CDR3: TGTGCCAGCAGATCCCAGCGGGATTTCACAGATACGCAGTATTTT. It translates to CASRSQRDFTDTQYF.

The rearrangement uses TRBV18 and TRBJ2-7; the match to TRBD2 covers 9 bases. The CDR3 is made up of 15 amino acids. Germline V gives CDR1 KGHSH, CDR2 LQKENI. Trimming cost V 6 bases and J 4 bases; bases outside gene matches: 10. CDR3 residues: CASSPASRGGYEQYF. The DNA of the CDR3 is TGTGCCAGCTCCCCCGCGTCGCGGGGGGGTTACGAGCAGTACTTC.

The J gene is TRBJ2-1, the V gene TRBV18, with 10 bases lining up with TRBD2. The CDR3 length is 15 residues. Trimming removed 5 bases from V and 3 bases from J; junction bases left unmatched: 4. CDR1 is KGHSH, CDR2 LQKENI, per germline. This chain's CDR3 is CASSSAGGNYNEQFF. DNA of the CDR3: TGTGCCAGCTCATCAGCGGGAGGGAACTACAATGAGCAGTTCTTC.

This chain connects TRBV7-9 to TRBJ2-1, with 8 bases identical to TRBD2. Germline loops: CDR1 SEHNR, CDR2 FQNEAQ (reference sequence). V dropped 3 bases and J dropped 7; count of bases not matched to a gene: 8. This CDR3 region has 15 residues. CDR3 DNA: TGTGCCAGCAGCTTCCCGGGACTAGATATAAATGAGCAGTTCTTC. Its translation: CASSFPGLDINEQFF.

The V and J genes are TRBV28 and TRBJ1-4; 7 nucleotides line up with TRBD1. The CDR3 runs 15 residues. V was pared by 5 bases and J by 4 bases, with 7 bases of the junction left unmatched. Germline V lookup: CDR1 MDHEN, CDR2 SYDVKM. CDR3 loop: CASSGRDRSNEKLFF. The CDR3 DNA follows: TGTGCCAGCAGTGGTAGGGACAGAAGTAATGAAAAACTGTTTTTT.

Regarding this clone: Distinct nucleotide sequences in the sample also encode this CDR3. The rearrangement links TRBV11-3 to TRBJ2-2; 8 nucleotides line up with TRBD2. Germline V gene sequence: CDR1 SGHNT, CDR2 YENEEA. The CDR3 loop spans 14 amino acids. V shed 3 bases and J 5 bases; nucleotides not matched to a gene: 2. In DNA, the CDR3 is TGTGCCAGCAGCTTGGCGGGAGGAACCGGGGAGCTGTTTTTT. Translated, it gives CASSLAGGTGELFF.

The rearrangement joins TRBV14 to TRBJ1-2; 12 nucleotides agree with TRBD1. The germline V gene encodes CDR1 SGHDN and CDR2 FVKESK. Trimming cost V 4 bases and J 5 bases; bases outside gene matches: 5. The CDR3 sequence is 15 residues long. This CDR3 reads CASSPGTGGGYGYTF. The CDR3 nucleotides are TGTGCCAGCAGCCCCGGGACAGGGGGCGGGTATGGCTACACCTTC.

This clone was observed a few times. The CDR3, as DNA: TGCGCCAGCACTGAAAAGTATGAGGCCTACGAGCAGTACTTC. Protein product: CASTEKYEAYEQYF. The rearrangement uses TRBV10-2 and TRBJ2-7; no clear D. V was cut by 7 bases and J by 2 bases, with 15 bases left in between. The CDR3 length is 14 residues. From germline, CDR1 is WSHSY and CDR2 SAAADI.

This clone was seen once. The rearrangement joins TRBV6-5 to TRBJ1-2, with 9 bases identical to TRBD1. The V gene's germline CDR1 is MNHEY and CDR2 SVGAGI. V lost 10 bases, J lost 2 bases, and 11 bases stayed unmatched. CDR3 length: 15 amino acids. DNA of the CDR3: TGTGCCACCTTAAAACAGGGGGCGGCGAACTATGGCTACACCTTC. This translates into CATLKQGAANYGYTF.

The chain links TRBV10-3 to TRBJ2-5; 14 bases line up with TRBD2. With 6 bases clipped from V and 5 bases from J, the junction kept 8 bases outside the gene matches. Germline V gene data show CDR1 as ENHRY and CDR2 as SYGVKD. The CDR3 loop spans 16 amino acids. The DNA of the CDR3 is TGTGCCATCAGGAGGGGACTAGCGGGAGCCGGGGAGACCCAGTACTTC. It translates to CAIRRGLAGAGETQYF.

This chain links TRBV19 with TRBJ1-2, with 9 bases matching TRBD1. CDR1 and CDR2 from the germline V gene are LNHDA and SQIVND (reference sequence). The ends lost 3 bases at V and 4 bases at J; junction bases unmatched: 12. The CDR3 has 17 amino acids. As DNA, the CDR3 is TGTGCCAGTAGTATCTTACCCTCGGGACAGGGAAGCTATGGCTACACCTTC. Protein sequence: CASSILPSGQGSYGYTF.

V gene TRBV9 combines with J gene TRBJ1-3; TRBD1 agrees at 7 bases. V trimming: 0 bases; J trimming: 0 bases; junction bases outside the gene matches: 3. Germline assignment: CDR1 SGDLS and CDR2 YYNGEE. The CDR3 is 16 residues long. CDR3 residues: CASSVGGGGSGNTIYF. The CDR3 nucleotides are TGTGCCAGCAGCGTAGGAGGGGGCGGCTCTGGAAACACCATATATTTT.